Shown below are 2 T cell receptor beta chains from a single sample sequenced in a study of T cell responses to AZD1222 COVID-19 vaccine (dated by TCRdb to about 2021). Libraries were made using the immunoSEQ multiplex PCR assay. Entries here come from immuneACCESS through TCRdb and include only in-frame sequences with V and J called. Some clones fail to appear in such tables; in the studies checked, an unresolved V gene covers under half of the shortfall, and the cause of the remainder is unknown. For this sample there are 130,000 or so clones; approximately 93% appear just once. 0.91% of the sample comes from the top ten. What this sample's time point label stands for: baseline before first vaccination. Read against the paper, the sample's treatment or condition label means: meningococcal conjugate vaccine given as trial control. This material consisted of peripheral blood, taken on day 0 of MenACWY control vaccination. These receptors were taken from an adult in good health.

This sequence joins TRBV2 and TRBJ1-6; the D gene is possibly TRBD1 (5 bases). The CDR3 has 16 amino acids. Trimming cost V 0 bases and J 8 bases, with 14 bases left between them. The germline V gene encodes CDR1 SNHLY and CDR2 FYNNEI. CDR3 bases: TGTGCCAGCAGTGAAGCGGAAGGGGCCGGTGATTCACCCCTCCACTTT. Translated: CASSEAEGAGDSPLHF. Together with reference TRBV2 and TRBJ1-6, the CDR3 gives the full variable domain: EPEVTQTPSHQVTQMGQEVILRCVPISNHLYFYWYRQILGQKVEFLVSFYNNEISEKSEIFDDQFSVERPDGSNFTLKIRSTKLEDSAMYFCASSEAEGAGDSPLHFGNGTRLTVT.

The gene calls are TRBV7-8 and TRBJ1-3; no clear D gene. Germline-derived CDR1 and CDR2 are SGHVS and FQNEAQ. V lost 9 bases to trimming and J lost 1 base, with 19 bases between them. CDR3 length equals 16 residues. The CDR3 DNA is TGTGCCAGTAGCCTGACGTGGAGGGCGTCTGGAAACACCATATATTTT. This codes for CASSLTWRASGNTIYF.